This record looks at one TCR beta chain sequence and its context. What antigen it recognizes has not been identified. Base qualities are not at hand, and no much larger clone is one base apart. These data are taken from a study of cytomegalovirus exposure and HLA in healthy donors (dated by TCRdb to 2016 to 2017). For the wider study: In an earlier analysis of roughly 500 of the donors, approximately 260 Gb of sequence data and approximately 120 million unique TCR beta sequences from roughly 180 million T cells were reported. The number of typed donors differed by locus: about 629-640 for A, B, C, DRB1 and DQB1; 522 for DQA1; approximately 610 for DPA1; and roughly 470 for DPB1. Along with the roughly 610-subject first cohort, a separate validation cohort of 120 different subjects was used. All discovery cohort repertoires had been generated using a single sequencing platform. Among the roughly 400 genotyped donors, around 81% belonged to the genetic ancestry cluster associated with self-reported Caucasian donors. Using immunosequencing, the study profiled T cell repertoires from about 620 subjects and related those repertoires to cytomegalovirus serostatus. Roughly five DR-DQ haplotypes were handled as single units for association and clustering because linkage in the cohort was strong. A later analysis re-analyzed previously published TCR beta repertoires from 660 or so donors and added high-resolution HLA genotyping to study TCR occurrence patterns. An early release covering roughly 580 HLA-typed donors comprised about 320 gigabases of sequencing data and around 80 million unique TCR sequences. Rather than using new phenotypic data, the later analysis identified candidate immune exposures from TCR beta sequences and from how often those sequences occurred across donors. Genome-wide SNP genotypes for about 60% of the roughly 700 donors were used in a later genetic analysis, which treated that subset as a discovery cohort. The study aimed to test whether cataloging public T cell receptors could reveal signatures of past pathogen exposure. High-throughput TCR immunosequencing, statistical association of individual TCRs with disease status, and machine learning were combined to predict cytomegalovirus infection status. Both class I and class II loci were covered by HLA typing, at four-digit resolution. To decide whether each TCR beta V gene segment behaved as functional or pseudogenic, an earlier analysis of fewer than 750 of the donors relied on high-throughput TCR beta sequencing. Donor age, sex, ethnicity and CMV serostatus were compiled together with the repertoire data. Among some 400 genotyped donors of the cohort, an average of around 240,000 unique TCR beta nucleotide sequences were sequenced per donor, about a sixth of them non-productive.

The library came from the immunoSEQ multiplex PCR assay. For the multiplex PCR, a mixture combining 60 forward primers for TCR Vbeta segments and 13 reverse primers for TCR Jbeta segments was used. The CDR3 region of rearranged TCR beta genes was amplified from genomic DNA by a multiplex PCR assay. The Illumina HiSeq System was used to sequence the amplified TCR beta libraries as 87-base-pair reads. Turning to the authors' computational methods: A later analysis tallied approximately 87 million unique TCR beta chains across the 640 or so repertoires, and approximately 9.9 million of those chains were shared by two or more donors. To remove PCR and sequencing errors, raw reads were error-corrected and collapsed into unique sequences using a nearest-neighbor algorithm that merged closely related sequences. To assign V, D and J gene segments, CDR3 sequences were aligned to IMGT reference sequences. For a sequence to be retained, a match of at least six nucleotides was required to both a V gene segment and a J gene segment. Rearrangements were classified as productive when the CDR3 lacked stop codons and remained in frame with V and J, and all other rearrangements were classified as non-productive. CDR3 was defined according to IMGT convention as the region running from the second conserved V-encoded cysteine to the conserved J-encoded phenylalanine. In an earlier analysis of 587 of the donors, sequences lacking an unambiguous match to a single V gene segment were excluded. In an earlier analysis of several hundred of the donors, a V segment was called functional when productive rearrangements were above 56.7%, and segregating when the standard deviation between donors exceeded 5%. A statistical classification framework was built for diagnosing cytomegalovirus status from the catalog of TCR beta chain sequences. A later analysis assigned V and J genes by comparing TCR nucleotide sequences with IMGT/GENE-DB human TR gene sequences. A later analysis assigned CDR3 sequences and most-parsimonious VDJ recombination scenarios with the TCRdist pipeline. In a later analysis, each TCR beta chain was defined by its CDR3 amino acid sequence together with its V-gene family, and reads without a unique V-gene family were excluded. To address suspected cross-contamination and a sequencing artifact, a later analysis removed roughly 640 highly shared, low-generation-probability nucleotide sequences. A later analysis calculated a clonal expansion index for each public chain from normalized within-repertoire ranks of inferred template counts. In a later analysis, generation probabilities were computed using a VDJ recombination model fitted to out-of-frame rearrangements, and the results were checked against IGoR. In a later analysis, hypergeometric tests were used to score TCR-TCR, TCR-HLA and TCR-CMV co-occurrence, with a repertoire-size bias correction applied to TCR pairs. A later analysis estimated false discovery rates by permuting HLA or CMV assignments 20 times. In a later analysis, co-occurring TCRs were grouped with DBSCAN, and TCRdist sequence similarity was added when clustering was performed within HLA-allele-positive subsets. Repertoires with fewer than 30,000 or more than 120,000 public chains, plus five repertoires with anomalous nucleotide sharing, were excluded from co-occurrence clustering. The source is immuneACCESS, and TCRdb retained only in-frame sequences with V and J called. Part of the clones is not carried over; for the studies checked, unresolved V genes explain less than half of this, and the remainder is unexplained. D and trimming come from the DNA, and the V and J calls and clone size come from that table. The table for this sample lists more than 70,000 clones; over 70% of them were counted only once. The ten largest account for roughly 3% of the sample.

Taken from cysteine to phenylalanine, the CDR3 has 16 residues. The entry retains the CDR3 DNA only, 48 bases that are in frame from base 1. Deletion took 3 bases off V and 0 bases off J, with a span of 12 bases between the germline ends. CDR1 and CDR2 are read off the germline V gene as MDHEN and SYDVKM. The cohort comprised fewer than 750 healthy bone marrow donors. All cohort members were sampled while nominally healthy, although unrecorded immune exposures were likely present. The donor was CMV seronegative and was included in the group of several hundred seronegative cohort members. Every donor gave a peripheral blood sample, and the peripheral blood mononuclear cells from that sample were used for TCR beta sequencing. Genomic DNA was extracted from the blood cell samples with the Qiagen DNeasy Blood Extraction Kit. Broad study findings and their caveats: Strong co-occurrence of HLA alleles, especially DR and DQ, made assigning TCR associations to individual alleles difficult. Some IMGT-functional V segments, including TRBV6-2 and TRBV6-3, could not be told apart with the 87-base-pair reads, so those segments were excluded. Roughly uniform sequencing depth across donors was assumed in presence/absence analyses, although this assumption may not hold. Compared with equally common non-associated chains, HLA-associated TCR beta chains in a later analysis were more clonally expanded and had lower generation probabilities. A further reported finding was that TCR beta sequences accurately predicted the HLA-A and HLA-B alleles for most subjects in the first cohort. Linkage disequilibrium might explain the correlated functional status among segregating V segments, but an unknown experimental factor could not be excluded. Compared with the approximately 710-donor mean, donors in an Asian-associated ancestry cluster had fewer N-insertions in productive TCRs, according to a later genetic analysis. Most TCR sequences were seen in very few donors, while some public TCRs were found in many individuals. Several of the top co-occurrence clusters appeared to be linked to parvovirus B19, influenza, CMV and Epstein-Barr virus, according to a later analysis. The classifier was reported to diagnose cytomegalovirus status with high specificity and sensitivity in both the original and validation cohorts. In an earlier analysis of a few hundred of the donors, most TCR beta V segments were observed in productive rearrangements about 90% or about 30% of the time, broadly matching IMGT annotations. According to a later analysis, TCR association rates differed among HLA loci, with DRB1 alleles showing the most associated TCRs and HLA-C alleles showing the fewest. Because HLA typing was missing for some donors at each locus, association tests included only the typed subset. Immune exposure information for the cohort was limited to CMV serostatus. In a later analysis, most CMV-associated TCR beta chains were found to appear HLA-restricted, with HLA associations seemingly driven largely by CMV exposure. In the study, approximately 160 TCR beta chains were listed as associated with cytomegalovirus. In this cohort, only TCR beta chains were sequenced, and detectable features were limited by the absence of alpha or paired-chain data. A later analysis associated 16,951 TCR beta sequences with specific HLA alleles at a false discovery rate of 0.05. Because counts were too low, some 17 rarely observed V segments, including chromosome 9 orphons, were left out of the earlier analysis of 500 to 650 of the donors. A few of the identified cytomegalovirus-associated TCR beta chains were confirmed in vitro to be specific for cytomegalovirus antigens. A group of highly shared sequence variants was considered likely to be a technical artifact of the sequencing pipeline. The authors suggested that the approach could potentially be extended to other disease states and immunological phenotypes. An association between a missense DCLRE1C variant and V-gene and J-gene trimming of TCR beta chains was found in a later genetic analysis and replicated in an independent cohort.

The receptor chain draws on TRBV28 and TRBJ2-1; TRBD1 could be the D gene, as 6 bases match. The TCR was taken from a man aged 40-49 years in good health and CMV-seronegative. Sequences were obtained from PBMCs. The CDR3 region: CASSFPDRGSYNEQFF. Here is the DNA: TGTGCCAGCAGTTTCCCGGACAGAGGCTCCTACAATGAGCAGTTCTTC.